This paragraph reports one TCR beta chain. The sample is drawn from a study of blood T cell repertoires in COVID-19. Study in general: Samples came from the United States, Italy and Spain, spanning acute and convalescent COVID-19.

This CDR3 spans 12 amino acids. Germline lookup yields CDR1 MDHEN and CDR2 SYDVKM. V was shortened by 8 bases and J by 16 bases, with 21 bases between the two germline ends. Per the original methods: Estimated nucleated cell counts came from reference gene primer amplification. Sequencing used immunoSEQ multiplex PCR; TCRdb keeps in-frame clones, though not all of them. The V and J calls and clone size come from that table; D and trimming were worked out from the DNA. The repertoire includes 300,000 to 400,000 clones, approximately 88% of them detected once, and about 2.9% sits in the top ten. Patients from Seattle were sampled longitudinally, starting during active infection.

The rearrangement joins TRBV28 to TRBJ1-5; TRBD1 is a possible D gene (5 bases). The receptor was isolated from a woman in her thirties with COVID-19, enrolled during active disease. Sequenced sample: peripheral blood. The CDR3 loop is CASGGRVPPSHF. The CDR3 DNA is TGTGCCAGCGGTGGCAGGGTTCCACCCTCCCATTTT.